Below, 10 T cell receptor beta chains from the same sample are listed, as sequenced in a study of T cell clonotyping in hematopoietic cell transplantation. The method was immunoSEQ multiplex PCR; TCRdb's version includes in-frame clones alone and lacks a portion of them. The sample lists 15,000 or so clones; about 71% were seen once. The sample consisted of peripheral blood mononuclear cells. Receptor source: a woman aged 55-70 years in good health. Some clones in this sample may be carry-over from other donors' samples.

The genes are TRBV2 and TRBJ2-7, with 9 bases lining up with TRBD1. V trimming: 8 bases; J trimming: 4 bases; junction bases outside the gene matches: 3. Germline-derived CDR1 and CDR2 are SNHLY and FYNNEI. The CDR3 covers 12 residues. The CDR3 DNA is TGTGCCAGCTTGGGACAGGGTTACGAGCAGTACTTC. Its protein is CASLGQGYEQYF.

This clone has more than one count but fewer than ten. This chain uses TRBV6-4 with TRBJ2-7, with 8 nucleotides matching TRBD1. CDR1 and CDR2 from the germline V gene are MRHNA and SNTAGT. The CDR3 has 13 residues. V gave up 4 bases and J gave up 6 bases; unmatched junction bases: 5. The CDR3 nucleotides are TGTGCCAGCAGTGTGGACAGGGCTCGCGAGCAGTACTTC. Protein sequence: CASSVDRAREQYF.

The chain has TRBV7-6 and TRBJ2-7; D is unresolved. CDR3 length: 15 amino acids. CDR1 is SGHVS and CDR2 is FNYEAQ in the germline V gene. Trimming removed 5 bases from V and 2 bases from J, with 16 bases in between. CDR3 loop: CASSQPDTLPYEQYF. The CDR3 region has the DNA TGTGCCAGCAGCCAACCTGACACCCTTCCCTACGAGCAGTACTTC.

This chain uses TRBV5-1 with TRBJ2-2; D unclear. Trimming cost V 3 bases and J 1 base, with 1 base left between them. Germline CDR1 SGHRS, CDR2 YFSETQ. The CDR3 spans 12 residues. In nucleotides, the CDR3 is TGCGCCAGCAGCTGGAACACCGGGGAGCTGTTTTTT. The encoded protein is CASSWNTGELFF.

The J gene is TRBJ2-7, the V gene TRBV6-5; D tentatively fits TRBD1 or TRBD2 (6 bases each). The length of the CDR3 is 16 residues. Per germline, CDR1 MNHEY and CDR2 SVGAGI. V was trimmed by 0 bases and J by 3 bases, leaving 15 bases between them. The CDR3 coding sequence is TGTGCCAGCAGTTACTCGCTGTCAGGGGAGGTCTACGAGCAGTACTTC. Amino acid sequence: CASSYSLSGEVYEQYF.

The CDR3 sequence: CASSPGQGAHNEQFF. The CDR3 nucleotides read TGTGCCAGCAGTCCGGGACAGGGGGCGCACAATGAGCAGTTCTTC. The gene calls are TRBV6-4 and TRBJ2-1; TRBD1 matches 12 bases. J lost 5 bases, V lost 5 bases, and 4 bases had no gene match. The CDR3 length is 15 residues. Germline V lookup: CDR1 MRHNA, CDR2 SNTAGT.

This clone has just a few counts. The genes are TRBV16 and TRBJ2-7; D is tentatively TRBD1 or TRBD2 (5 bases each). The CDR3 totals 14 residues. The V end lost 4 bases, the J end lost 5 bases, and 15 bases lay between the germline ends. CDR1 is KGHSY and CDR2 is FQNENV in the germline V gene. The CDR3: CASSPYIRGNEQYF. In nucleotides, the CDR3 is TGTGCCAGCAGCCCCTACATCCGGGGCAACGAGCAGTACTTC.

The chain has TRBV19 and TRBJ1-5; tentatively, D is TRBD1 (6 bases). Germline V gives CDR1 LNHDA, CDR2 SQIVND (reference sequence). This CDR3 spans 16 amino acids. The V end was cut by 6 bases, the J end by 0 bases, with 15 bases between. CDR3 DNA: TGTGCCAGTAGGAGGACAGAGCTGTATAGCAATCAGCCCCAGCATTTT. Residues: CASRRTELYSNQPQHF. The whole variable domain, remainder taken from reference TRBV19 and TRBJ1-5, is DGGITQSPKYLFRKEGQNVTLSCEQNLNHDAMYWYRQDPGQGLRLIYYSQIVNDFQKGDIAEGYSVSREKKESFPLTVTSAQKNPTAFYLCASRRTELYSNQPQHFGDGTRLSIL.

The chain combines TRBV14 with TRBJ1-1; 12 bases are shared with TRBD1. Germline values: CDR1 SGHDN, CDR2 FVKESK. This CDR3 spans 17 amino acids. V lost 2 bases to trimming and J lost 6 bases; unmatched junction nucleotides: 10. The CDR3 region is CASSQSGTGGLSSEAFF. The CDR3 DNA sequence: TGTGCCAGCAGCCAATCCGGGACAGGGGGCTTATCCTCTGAAGCTTTCTTT.

V gene TRBV29-1 combines with J gene TRBJ1-1; perhaps TRBD1 as D (6 bases). V dropped 7 bases and J dropped 5 bases, with 23 bases sitting between them. The CDR3 is 15 amino acids. Germline CDR1 and CDR2: SQVTM and ANQGSEA. For the CDR3, the DNA is TGCAGCGCCAAAGAACAACAGGGCTACGGGACTGAAGCTTTCTTT. Encoded protein: CSAKEQQGYGTEAFF. Using reference TRBV29-1 and TRBJ1-1 for the parts outside the CDR3, the full variable domain is SAVISQKPSRDICQRGTSLTIQCQVDSQVTMMFWYRQQPGQSLTLIATANQGSEATYESGFVIDKFPISRPNLTFSTLTVSNMSPEDSSIYLCSAKEQQGYGTEAFFGQGTRLTVV.